This T cell receptor beta chain was sequenced in a study of monozygotic twins with cystic fibrosis. As for the study in general: Around 3 micrograms of fragmented DNA underwent approximately 15 PCR cycles for library preparation. Study observations and caveats: In 13 of 16 pairs, V gene usage was closest to the co-twin's. Clonality was generally low (median approximately 0.0094), higher in the most severe patients. Unrelated CF individuals shared fewer identical clonotypes than monozygotic CF twins.

In its sample, this clone was seen once. The antigen remains unidentified. Here immunoSEQ multiplex PCR was the method, and the copy in TCRdb shows in-frame clones only, minus some. The profile shows fewer than 10,000 clones, roughly 98% of them singletons. Germline CDR1 and CDR2: SGHDT and YYEEEE. This CDR3 spans 14 amino acids. V lost 5 bases to trimming and J lost 3 bases, with 14 bases between them. The clonotype was recovered from a girl aged 2-15 years with cystic fibrosis. Sequencing input: blood. The chain links TRBV5-6 to TRBJ2-5, with a possible D match to TRBD1 (5 bases). This chain's CDR3 is CASRDTSTEETQYF. The CDR3 nucleotides read TGTGCCAGCAGGGACACATCGACTGAAGAGACCCAGTACTTC.